Described below is a single TCR beta chain sequence and its context. Antigen: not known. The data stem from a study of blood T cells in healthy people across ages. Background on the study: Template switching recovered approximately one barcoded beta molecule for every two T cells.

A sample-barcoded 5' primer and a J-beta primer mix were used in a second PCR of roughly 7 to 11 cycles. One entry per CDR3 protein, called by TCRdb with MiXCR from the 5' RACE reads. This table holds 700,000 to 950,000 distinct CDR3 sequences, roughly 41% found once. Per the germline V gene, CDR1 is SQVTM and CDR2 is ANQGSEA. This CDR3 has 12 amino acids. The V gene end was trimmed by 4 bases and the J gene end by 9 bases; junction bases not matched to a gene: 5. Notes on the study in general: With naive T cell percentage, TCR beta diversity showed a strong correlation. Long-lived and aged donors differed, with more naive CD4+ cells and higher diversity in the long-lived.

This chain joins TRBV29-1 and TRBJ2-4; 8 bases are shared with TRBD2. The TCR was taken from a woman aged 55-75 years in good health. Sequencing was performed on blood. The CDR3 DNA reads as TGCAGCGTTGGGACTAGCCGAGGCATTCAGTACTTC. This translates into CSVGTSRGIQYF.